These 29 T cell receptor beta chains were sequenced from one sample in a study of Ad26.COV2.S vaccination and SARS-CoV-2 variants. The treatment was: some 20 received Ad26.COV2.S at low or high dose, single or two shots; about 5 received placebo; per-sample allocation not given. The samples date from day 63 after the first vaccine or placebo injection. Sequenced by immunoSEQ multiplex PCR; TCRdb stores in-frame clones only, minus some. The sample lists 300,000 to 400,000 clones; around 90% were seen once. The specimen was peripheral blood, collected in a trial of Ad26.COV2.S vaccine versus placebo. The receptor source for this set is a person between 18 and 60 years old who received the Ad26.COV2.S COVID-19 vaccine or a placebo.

The CDR3 coding sequence is TGTGCCAGCAGCCGGGACAGGGGCGAGCAGTACTTC. It codes for CASSRDRGEQYF. The chain couples TRBV13 to TRBJ2-7; 10 bases match TRBD1. The CDR3 spans 12 residues. V trimming: 5 bases; J trimming: 6 bases; junction bases outside the gene matches: 1. Looked up from germline, CDR1 is PRHDT and CDR2 is FYEKMQ (reference sequence).

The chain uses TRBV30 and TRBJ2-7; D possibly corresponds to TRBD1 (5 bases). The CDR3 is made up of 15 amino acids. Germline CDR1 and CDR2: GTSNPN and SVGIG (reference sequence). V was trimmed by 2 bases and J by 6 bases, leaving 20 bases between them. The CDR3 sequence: CAWSFQGGQGREQYF. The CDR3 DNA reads TGTGCCTGGAGTTTCCAGGGTGGGCAGGGTCGCGAGCAGTACTTC.

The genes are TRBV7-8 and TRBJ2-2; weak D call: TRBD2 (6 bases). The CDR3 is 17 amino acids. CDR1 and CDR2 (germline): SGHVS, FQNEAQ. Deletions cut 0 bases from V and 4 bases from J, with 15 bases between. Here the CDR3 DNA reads TGTGCCAGCAGCTTAGCGGGGGGTAATCGGATCACCGGGGAGCTGTTTTTT. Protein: CASSLAGGNRITGELFF.

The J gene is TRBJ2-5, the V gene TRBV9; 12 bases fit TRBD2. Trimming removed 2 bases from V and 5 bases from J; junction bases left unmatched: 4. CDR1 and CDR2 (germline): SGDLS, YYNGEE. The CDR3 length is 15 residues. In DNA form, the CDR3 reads TGTGCCAGCAGCGTCGGGACTAGCGGGCTGGAGACCCAGTACTTC. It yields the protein CASSVGTSGLETQYF.

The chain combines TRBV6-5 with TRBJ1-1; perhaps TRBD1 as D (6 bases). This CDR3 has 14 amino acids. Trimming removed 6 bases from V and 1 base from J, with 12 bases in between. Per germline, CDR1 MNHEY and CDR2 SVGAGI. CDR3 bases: TGTGCCAGCAGCAGGACAGCAACGAACACTGAAGCTTTCTTT. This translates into CASSRTATNTEAFF.

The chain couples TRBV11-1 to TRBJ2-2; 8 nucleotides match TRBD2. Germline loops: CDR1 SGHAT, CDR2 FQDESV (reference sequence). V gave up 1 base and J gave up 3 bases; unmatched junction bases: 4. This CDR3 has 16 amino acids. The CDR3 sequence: CASSLEAGGHTGELFF. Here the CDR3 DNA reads TGTGCCAGCAGCTTAGAGGCGGGGGGCCACACCGGGGAGCTGTTTTTT.

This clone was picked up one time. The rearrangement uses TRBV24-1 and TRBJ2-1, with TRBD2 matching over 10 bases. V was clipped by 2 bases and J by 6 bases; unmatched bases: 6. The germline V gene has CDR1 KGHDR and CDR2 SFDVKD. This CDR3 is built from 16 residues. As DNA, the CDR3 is TGTGCCACCAGTGATTCCGGGACTAGCGTGTCCAATGAGCAGTTCTTC. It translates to CATSDSGTSVSNEQFF.

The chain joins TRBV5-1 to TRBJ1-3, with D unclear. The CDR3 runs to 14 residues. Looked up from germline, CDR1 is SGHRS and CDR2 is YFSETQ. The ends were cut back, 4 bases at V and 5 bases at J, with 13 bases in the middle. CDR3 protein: CASSPEGGRNTIYF. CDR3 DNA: TGCGCCAGCAGCCCGGAAGGAGGACGAAACACCATATATTTT.

The CDR3 DNA is TGTGCCAGCAGTCCGACGTTTGCGTACAATGAGCAGTTCTTC. The encoded protein is CASSPTFAYNEQFF. This sequence joins TRBV28 and TRBJ2-1; no clear D gene. Looked up from germline, CDR1 is MDHEN and CDR2 is SYDVKM. Trimming removed 5 bases from V and 4 bases from J, with 12 bases in between. The CDR3 has 14 amino acids.

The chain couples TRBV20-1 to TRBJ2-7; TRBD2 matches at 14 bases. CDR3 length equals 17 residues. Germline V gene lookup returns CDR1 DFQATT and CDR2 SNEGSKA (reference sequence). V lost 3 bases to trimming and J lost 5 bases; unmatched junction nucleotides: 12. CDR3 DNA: TGCAGTGCTAGTCCCCAGGGACTAGCGGGGGCAGGGAACGAGCAGTACTTC. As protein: CSASPQGLAGAGNEQYF.

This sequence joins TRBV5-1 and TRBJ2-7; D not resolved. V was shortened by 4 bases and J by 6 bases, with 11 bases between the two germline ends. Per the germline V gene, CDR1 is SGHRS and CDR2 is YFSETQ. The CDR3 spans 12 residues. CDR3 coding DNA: TGCGCCAGCAGCAGGACCCCTCGCGAGCAGTACTTC. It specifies CASSRTPREQYF.

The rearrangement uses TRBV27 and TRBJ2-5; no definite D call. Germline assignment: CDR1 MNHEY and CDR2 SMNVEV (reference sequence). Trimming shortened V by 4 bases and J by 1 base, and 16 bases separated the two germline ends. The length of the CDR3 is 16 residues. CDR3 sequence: CASSSSFGYPQETQYF. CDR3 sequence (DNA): TGTGCCAGCAGTTCCTCGTTTGGCTATCCCCAAGAGACCCAGTACTTC.

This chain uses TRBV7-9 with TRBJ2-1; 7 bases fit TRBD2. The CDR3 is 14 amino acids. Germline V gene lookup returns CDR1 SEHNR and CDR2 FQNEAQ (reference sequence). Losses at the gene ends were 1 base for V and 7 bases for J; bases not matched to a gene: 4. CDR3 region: CASSLEVGGNEQFF. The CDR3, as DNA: TGTGCCAGCAGCTTAGAGGTGGGGGGGAATGAGCAGTTCTTC.

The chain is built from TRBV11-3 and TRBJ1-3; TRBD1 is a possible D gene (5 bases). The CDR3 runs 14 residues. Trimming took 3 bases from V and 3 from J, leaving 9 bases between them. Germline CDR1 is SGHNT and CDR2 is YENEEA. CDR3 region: CASSFTGLGNTIYF. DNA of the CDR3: TGTGCCAGCAGCTTCACAGGACTTGGAAACACCATATATTTT.

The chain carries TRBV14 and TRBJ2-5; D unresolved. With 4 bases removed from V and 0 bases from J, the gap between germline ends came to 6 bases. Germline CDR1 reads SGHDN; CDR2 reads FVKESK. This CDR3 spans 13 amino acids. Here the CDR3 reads CASSPGNQETQYF. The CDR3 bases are TGTGCCAGCAGCCCCGGTAACCAAGAGACCCAGTACTTC.

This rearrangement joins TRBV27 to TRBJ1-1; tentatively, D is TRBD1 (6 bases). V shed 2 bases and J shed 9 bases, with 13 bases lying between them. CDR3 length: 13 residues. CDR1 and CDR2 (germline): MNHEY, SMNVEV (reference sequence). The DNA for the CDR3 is TGTGCCAGCAGTTTAACAGGGCCAACAAAAGCTTTCTTT. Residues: CASSLTGPTKAFF.

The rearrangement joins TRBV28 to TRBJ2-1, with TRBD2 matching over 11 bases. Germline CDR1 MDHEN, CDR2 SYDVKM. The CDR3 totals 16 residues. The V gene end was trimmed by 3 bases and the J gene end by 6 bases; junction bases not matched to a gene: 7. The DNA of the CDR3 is TGTGCCAGCAGTTTCCAGACTAGCGGGAACTCCAATGAGCAGTTCTTC. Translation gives CASSFQTSGNSNEQFF.

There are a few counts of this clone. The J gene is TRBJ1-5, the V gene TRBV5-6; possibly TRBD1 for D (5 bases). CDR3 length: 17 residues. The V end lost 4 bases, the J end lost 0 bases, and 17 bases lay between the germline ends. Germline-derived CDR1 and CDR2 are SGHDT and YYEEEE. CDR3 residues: CASSQFTGAYSNQPQHF. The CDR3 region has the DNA TGTGCCAGCAGCCAATTTACAGGAGCGTATAGCAATCAGCCCCAGCATTTT. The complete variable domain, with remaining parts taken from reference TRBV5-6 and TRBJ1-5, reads DAGVTQSPTHLIKTRGQQVTLRCSPKSGHDTVSWYQQALGQGPQFIFQYYEEEERQRGNFPDRFSGHQFPNYSSELNVNALLLGDSALYLCASSQFTGAYSNQPQHFGDGTRLSIL.

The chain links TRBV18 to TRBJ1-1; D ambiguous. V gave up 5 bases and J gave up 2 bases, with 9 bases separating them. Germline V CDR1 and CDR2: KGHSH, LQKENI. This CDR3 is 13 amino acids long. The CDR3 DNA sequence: TGTGCCAGCTCAATCCAGCCCAACACTGAAGCTTTCTTT. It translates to CASSIQPNTEAFF.

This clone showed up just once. Written as DNA, the CDR3 is TGCATTTGCGAAGAACAAGAGACCCAGTACTTC. It yields the protein CICEEQETQYF. V and J are TRBV20-1 and TRBJ2-5; D is undetermined. CDR3 length equals 11 residues. Looked up from germline, CDR1 is DFQATT and CDR2 is SNEGSKA (reference sequence).

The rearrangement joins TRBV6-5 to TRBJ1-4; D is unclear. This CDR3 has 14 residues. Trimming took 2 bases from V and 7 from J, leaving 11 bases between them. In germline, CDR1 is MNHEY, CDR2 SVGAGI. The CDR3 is CASSYAGVGEKLFF. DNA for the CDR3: TGTGCCAGCAGTTACGCCGGGGTGGGTGAAAAACTGTTTTTT.

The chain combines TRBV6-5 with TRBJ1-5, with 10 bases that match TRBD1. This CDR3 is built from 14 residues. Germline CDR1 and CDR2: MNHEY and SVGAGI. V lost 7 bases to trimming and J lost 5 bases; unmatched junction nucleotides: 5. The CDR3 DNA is TGTGCCAGCAAACGACAGGGGGCGGATCAGCCCCAGCATTTT. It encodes CASKRQGADQPQHF.

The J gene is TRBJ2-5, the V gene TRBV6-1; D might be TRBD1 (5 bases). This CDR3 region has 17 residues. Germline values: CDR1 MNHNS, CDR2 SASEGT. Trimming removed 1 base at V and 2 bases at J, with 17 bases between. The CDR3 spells CASSEGEGANRQETQYF. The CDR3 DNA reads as TGTGCCAGCAGTGAAGGTGAAGGGGCGAACCGTCAAGAGACCCAGTACTTC.

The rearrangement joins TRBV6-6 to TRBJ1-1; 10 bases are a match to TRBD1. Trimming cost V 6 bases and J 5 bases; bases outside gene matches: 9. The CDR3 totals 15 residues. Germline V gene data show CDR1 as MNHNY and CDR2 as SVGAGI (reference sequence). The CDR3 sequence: CASRSLTGGGTEAFF. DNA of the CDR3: TGTGCCAGCAGGAGCCTGACAGGGGGCGGGACTGAAGCTTTCTTT.

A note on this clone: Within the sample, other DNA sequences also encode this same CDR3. The CDR3 DNA reads TGTGCCAGCAGTCTAGCGGGGGGAAACACCGGGGAGCTGTTTTTT. It translates to CASSLAGGNTGELFF. The chain joins TRBV6-2 or TRBV6-3 to TRBJ2-2, with 11 nucleotides matching TRBD2. The CDR3 is 15 residues long. CDR1 and CDR2 (germline): MNHEY, SVGEGT. V was pared by 5 bases and J by 2 bases, with 1 base of the junction left unmatched.

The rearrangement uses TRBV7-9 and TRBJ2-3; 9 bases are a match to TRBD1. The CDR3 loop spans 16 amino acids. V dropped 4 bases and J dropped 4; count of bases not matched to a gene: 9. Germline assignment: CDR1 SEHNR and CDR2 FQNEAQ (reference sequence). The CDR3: CASSSTGGGNSDTQYF. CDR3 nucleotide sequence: TGTGCCAGCAGCTCGACAGGGGGAGGAAATTCAGATACGCAGTATTTT.

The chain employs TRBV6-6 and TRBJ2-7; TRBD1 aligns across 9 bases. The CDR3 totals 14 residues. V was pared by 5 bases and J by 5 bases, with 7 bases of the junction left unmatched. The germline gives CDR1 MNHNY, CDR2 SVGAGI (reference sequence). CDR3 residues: CASSGTGSSNEQYF. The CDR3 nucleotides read TGTGCCAGCAGTGGGACAGGGAGTTCTAACGAGCAGTACTTC.

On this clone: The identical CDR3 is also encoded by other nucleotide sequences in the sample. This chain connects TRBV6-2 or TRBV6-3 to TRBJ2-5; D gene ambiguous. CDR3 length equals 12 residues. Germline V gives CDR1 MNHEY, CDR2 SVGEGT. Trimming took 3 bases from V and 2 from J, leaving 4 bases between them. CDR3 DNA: TGTGCCAGCAGTTATGGGCAAGAGACCCAGTACTTC. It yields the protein CASSYGQETQYF.

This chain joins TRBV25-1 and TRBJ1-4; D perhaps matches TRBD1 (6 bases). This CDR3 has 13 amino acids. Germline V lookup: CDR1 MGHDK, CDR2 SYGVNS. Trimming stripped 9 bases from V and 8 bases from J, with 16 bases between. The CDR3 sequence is CASTRGVREKLFF. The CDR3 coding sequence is TGTGCCAGTACCAGGGGAGTGCGGGAAAAACTGTTTTTT.